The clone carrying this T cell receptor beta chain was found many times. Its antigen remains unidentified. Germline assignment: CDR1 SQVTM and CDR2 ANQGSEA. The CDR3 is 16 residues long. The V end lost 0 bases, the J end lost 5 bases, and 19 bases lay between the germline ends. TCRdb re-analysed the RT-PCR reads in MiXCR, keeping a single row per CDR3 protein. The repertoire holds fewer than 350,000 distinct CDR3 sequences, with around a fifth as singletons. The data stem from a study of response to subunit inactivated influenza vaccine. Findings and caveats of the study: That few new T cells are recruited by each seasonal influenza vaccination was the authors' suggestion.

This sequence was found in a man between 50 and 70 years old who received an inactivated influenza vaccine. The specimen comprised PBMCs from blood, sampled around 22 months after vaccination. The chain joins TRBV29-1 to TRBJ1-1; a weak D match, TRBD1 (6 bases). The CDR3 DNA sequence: TGCAGCGTTGAAGAGGGGGGCCTTCTGAGGGGGACTGAAGCTTTCTTT. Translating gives CSVEEGGLLRGTEAFF.